This TCR beta chain stems from a study of identical twins. Study observations and caveats: Researchers caution that invariant MAIT and iNKT cells could partly confound zero-insertion analyses. Cross-sectional statistical analysis was relied on for the conclusions, without the same donors being followed. Low generation probability was overrepresented in out-of-frame alpha sequences shared by twins.

This clonotype was seen more than once but under ten times. The antigen is unknown. Germline CDR1 is DFQATT and CDR2 is SNEGSKA (reference sequence). The CDR3 spans 15 residues. Each CDR3 protein gets one entry after TCRdb re-called the 5' RACE reads with MiXCR. Altogether about 1.7 million distinct CDR3 sequences are present, 25% to 35% being singletons, with the ten largest covering less than 0.35%. This chain joins TRBV20-1 and TRBJ2-3, with 7 bases fitting TRBD1. The sequence came from a newborn girl in good health. Sequenced sample: cord blood. The CDR3 reads CSATSPQGGTDTQYF. The CDR3 DNA reads as TGCAGCGCGACCTCGCCCCAGGGGGGCACAGATACGCAGTATTTT.